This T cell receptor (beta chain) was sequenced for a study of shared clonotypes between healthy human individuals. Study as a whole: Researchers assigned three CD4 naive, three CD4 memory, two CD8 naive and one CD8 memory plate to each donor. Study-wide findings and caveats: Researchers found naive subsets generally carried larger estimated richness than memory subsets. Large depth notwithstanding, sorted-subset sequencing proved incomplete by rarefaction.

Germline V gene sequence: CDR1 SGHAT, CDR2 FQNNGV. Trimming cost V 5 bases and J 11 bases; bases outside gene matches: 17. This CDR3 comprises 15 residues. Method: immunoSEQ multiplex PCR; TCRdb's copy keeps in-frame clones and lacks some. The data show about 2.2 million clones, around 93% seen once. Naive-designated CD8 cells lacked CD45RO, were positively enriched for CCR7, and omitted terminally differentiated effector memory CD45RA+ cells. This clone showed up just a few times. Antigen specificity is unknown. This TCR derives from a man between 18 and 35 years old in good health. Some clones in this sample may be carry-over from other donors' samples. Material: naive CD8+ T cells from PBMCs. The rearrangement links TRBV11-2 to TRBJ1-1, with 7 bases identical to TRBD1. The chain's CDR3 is CASSPFPTGVPEAFF. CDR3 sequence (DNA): TGTGCCAGCAGCCCGTTCCCCACAGGGGTCCCGGAGGCTTTCTTT. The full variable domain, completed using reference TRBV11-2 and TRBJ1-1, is EAGVAQSPRYKIIEKRQSVAFWCNPISGHATLYWYQQILGQGPKLLIQFQNNGVVDDSQLPKDRFSAERLKGVDSTLKIQPAKLEDSAVYLCASSPFPTGVPEAFFGQGTRLTVV.